One and the same sample provided the 10 T cell receptor beta chains below, sequenced in a study of T cells in Graves' hyperthyroidism and ophthalmopathy. RNA transcripts provided the source from which TCR beta CDR3 regions were amplified. The TCR CDR3 first-round RT-PCR relied on the HTBI primer set. TCRdb ran MiXCR on the multiplex PCR reads and lists one entry per CDR3 protein. The sample comprises 730,000 or so distinct CDR3 sequences, around 20% of which are singletons, and roughly a sixth rests with the top ten. Sequenced: blood. These receptors all stem from a woman between 45 and 65 years old with Graves' hyperthyroidism that later progressed to Graves' ophthalmopathy.

This clonotype was observed a handful of times. The J gene is TRBJ1-1, the V gene TRBV7-8; 8 positions agree with TRBD1. CDR3 length: 17 residues. The germline CDR1 and CDR2 sequences are SGHVS and FQNEAQ. V shed 3 bases and J 1 base; nucleotides not matched to a gene: 10. In nucleotides, the CDR3 is TGTGCCAGCAGCTTGGTATGGACAGGGAAGCGGAACACTGAAGCTTTCTTT. Translating gives CASSLVWTGKRNTEAFF.

There are many counts of this clonotype. The chain couples TRBV11-1 to TRBJ2-1; D is unclear. CDR3 length: 16 residues. Germline V gives CDR1 SGHAT, CDR2 FQDESV (reference sequence). V dropped 3 bases and J dropped 2 bases, with 14 bases sitting between them. CDR3 sequence reads: CASSFGALGTYNEQFF. Here the CDR3 DNA reads TGTGCCAGCAGCTTCGGTGCTCTGGGGACCTACAATGAGCAGTTCTTC.

At least ten counts were recorded for this clonotype. The chain carries TRBV7-2 and TRBJ2-5; 12 bases match TRBD2. Germline lookup yields CDR1 SGHTA and CDR2 FQGNSA. This CDR3 contains 15 residues. V was clipped by 4 bases and J by 4 bases; unmatched bases: 4. The CDR3 DNA sequence: TGTGCCAGCAGCTCGACTAGCGGGGGTCTAGAGACCCAGTACTTC. Protein: CASSSTSGGLETQYF.

This clonotype was seen ten or more times. This chain connects TRBV3-1 to TRBJ2-1; 9 bases match TRBD2. The CDR3 sequence is 15 residues long. Trimming cost V 0 bases and J 7 bases; bases outside gene matches: 4. Germline V gene sequence: CDR1 LGHDT, CDR2 YNNKEL (reference sequence). The CDR3 sequence is CASSQDSGLANEQFF. CDR3 coding DNA: TGTGCCAGCAGCCAAGATAGCGGACTAGCGAATGAGCAGTTCTTC.

This clonotype was seen repeatedly, ten times or more. The genes are TRBV5-5 and TRBJ1-5; D is perhaps TRBD1 (6 bases). The CDR3 length is 13 residues. Germline V lookup: CDR1 SGHKS, CDR2 YYEKEE (reference sequence). Trimming pared 0 bases from V and 9 bases from J, leaving 10 bases between. DNA for the CDR3: TGTGCCAGCAGCTTGGCAGGGGATCGGCCCCAGCATTTT. Amino acids: CASSLAGDRPQHF.

This clonotype was seen more than once but under ten times. This chain joins TRBV20-1 and TRBJ2-1; the match to TRBD1 covers 9 bases. The germline gives CDR1 DFQATT, CDR2 SNEGSKA (reference sequence). V was clipped by 3 bases and J by 8 bases; unmatched bases: 8. This CDR3 spans 14 amino acids. The CDR3 region has the DNA TGCAGTGCTAGGGTACGGGACAGGGTACATGAGCAGTTCTTC. This codes for CSARVRDRVHEQFF.

This clonotype was seen more than once but under ten times. The rearrangement uses TRBV4-1 and TRBJ1-1; 7 positions agree with TRBD1. J lost 1 base, V lost 3 bases, and 5 bases had no gene match. This CDR3 comprises 15 residues. Germline-derived CDR1 and CDR2 are MGHRA and YSYEKL. The CDR3 bases are TGCGCCAGCAGCCAGGGGGGGACAGCGAACACTGAAGCTTTCTTT. It specifies CASSQGGTANTEAFF.

This clonotype was picked up many times. The gene calls are TRBV2 and TRBJ1-4; TRBD1 matches 7 bases. The CDR3 spans 14 residues. Unmatched junction bases numbered 11, after V lost 8 bases and J lost 8 bases. Germline CDR1 is SNHLY and CDR2 is FYNNEI. The CDR3 sequence is CASGKDRAGEKLFF. The CDR3 nucleotides are TGTGCCAGCGGGAAAGACAGGGCTGGGGAAAAACTGTTTTTT.

At least ten counts were recorded for this clonotype. V usage is TRBV18 and J usage is TRBJ1-1; no clear D gene. Germline V gene lookup returns CDR1 KGHSH and CDR2 LQKENI. The CDR3 totals 15 residues. Between the trimmed V and J ends, which lost 1 base and 5 bases, there was a span of 14 bases. The CDR3: CASSPLSLIETEAFF. In DNA form, the CDR3 reads TGTGCCAGCTCACCACTTAGCCTCATAGAGACTGAAGCTTTCTTT.

The chain links TRBV12-3 or TRBV12-4 to TRBJ2-3; 13 bases map to TRBD2. Losses at the gene ends were 7 bases for V and 9 bases for J; bases not matched to a gene: 10. The CDR3 runs 15 residues. The CDR3 DNA reads TGTGCCAGCACAATTCCGACTAGCGGGGGGCTAACGCAGTATTTT. It codes for CASTIPTSGGLTQYF.